The entry below gives a single T cell receptor (beta chain) sequence along with its context. The antigen is undetermined. In the PCR, 60 Vbeta and 13 Jbeta primers were used. The table came from immunoSEQ multiplex PCR; TCRdb's copy has only in-frame clones and leaves some out. The sample lists some 200,000 clones, around 86% occurring once. This entry is derived from a study of cytomegalovirus exposure and HLA in healthy donors. Study-level background: Out of about 179 million T cells, an earlier analysis found 117 million unique TCR beta sequences in total. Findings and limits, study-wide: Rare TCR sequences predominated, though certain public TCRs were found in many donors. Data from an earlier analysis indicated that most TCR beta V segments were productive either about 90% or about 30% of the time.

The V segment lost 5 bases and the J segment 8 bases; nucleotides outside the gene matches: 11. CDR3 length: 15 amino acids. The germline V gene has CDR1 SGHTA and CDR2 FQGTGA. Sample: PBMCs. The rearrangement joins TRBV7-3 to TRBJ2-1; 8 bases align to TRBD2. This receptor was identified in a woman aged 35 to 49 in good health and CMV-seronegative. CDR3 bases: TGTGCCAGCAGCGAGGGACTAGGAGAATTCGATGAGCAGTTCTTC. Translating gives CASSEGLGEFDEQFF. The whole variable domain, filled in from reference TRBV7-3 and TRBJ2-1, reads GAGVSQTPSNKVTEKGKYVELRCDPISGHTALYWYRQSLGQGPEFLIYFQGTGAADDSGLPNDRFFAVRPEGSVSTLKIQRTERGDSAVYLCASSEGLGEFDEQFFGPGTRLTVL.